Below, 9 T cell receptor beta chains from the same sample are listed, as sequenced in a study of OX40 agonist ivuxolimab in advanced cancers. Data came from immunoSEQ multiplex PCR; TCRdb stores just in-frame clones and leaves some out. The data contain 50,000 to 75,000 clones, around 86% of them seen just once; the ten biggest clones take up 0.37%. This material consisted of CD4+ or CD8+ T cells sorted from blood, taken in a trial of the OX40 agonist ivuxolimab. These receptor sequences come from an adult with an advanced solid tumor such as melanoma, head and neck, liver or kidney cancer.

This clone has just a few counts. The CDR3 region has the DNA TGTGCCAGCAGGCAGATCCGGGAGCCGGGCAACTATGGCTACACCTTC. Translated: CASRQIREPGNYGYTF. The V call is TRBV7-9, the J call TRBJ1-2; D not certain. The germline V gene has CDR1 SEHNR and CDR2 FQNEAQ (reference sequence). This CDR3 has 16 amino acids. Trimming removed 6 bases at V and 2 bases at J, with 19 bases between.

The chain joins TRBV9 to TRBJ2-5; maybe TRBD2 (7 bases). CDR3 length: 15 residues. Germline CDR1 SGDLS, CDR2 YYNGEE. The V end lost 3 bases, the J end lost 2 bases, and 14 bases lay between the germline ends. This chain's CDR3 is CASSASGGPQETQYF. The CDR3 DNA reads TGTGCCAGCAGCGCCTCGGGGGGCCCTCAAGAGACCCAGTACTTC. Filled out from reference TRBV9 and TRBJ2-5, the complete variable domain reads DSGVTQTPKHLITATGQRVTLRCSPRSGDLSVYWYQQSLDQGLQFLIQYYNGEERAKGNILERFSAQQFPDLHSELNLSSLELGDSALYFCASSASGGPQETQYFGPGTRLLVL.

This sequence joins TRBV5-8 and TRBJ2-6; D remains unclear. The CDR3 spans 15 residues. The ends were cut back, 0 bases at V and 1 base at J, with 5 bases in the middle. Per germline, CDR1 SGHTS and CDR2 YDEGEE. CDR3: CASSLEGSGANVLTF. Written as DNA, the CDR3 is TGTGCCAGCAGCTTGGAAGGTTCTGGGGCCAACGTCCTGACTTTC.

The V gene is TRBV18, the J gene TRBJ2-7, with D possibly being TRBD2 (6 bases). CDR1 and CDR2 from the germline V gene are KGHSH and LQKENI. With 4 bases removed from V and 7 bases from J, the gap between germline ends came to 26 bases. The CDR3 runs to 17 residues. This CDR3 reads CASSLWTDPGLRGEQYF. The CDR3 nucleotides are TGTGCCAGCTCACTTTGGACGGACCCGGGACTCCGCGGGGAGCAGTACTTC.

The gene calls are TRBV6-5 and TRBJ1-6, with D possibly matching TRBD1 (6 bases). The CDR3 totals 12 residues. Per germline, CDR1 MNHEY and CDR2 SVGAGI. V lost 6 bases and J 13 bases, leaving 13 bases between the germline ends. The CDR3 loop reads CASRQTGTPLHF. The DNA for the CDR3 is TGTGCCAGCAGGCAGACAGGTACCCCCCTCCACTTT.

The CDR3 spells CAWTTQGSYEQYF. CDR3 coding DNA: TGTGCCTGGACCACGCAGGGTAGCTACGAGCAGTACTTC. The chain uses TRBV30 and TRBJ2-7, with D tentatively TRBD1 (5 bases). Germline assignment: CDR1 GTSNPN and CDR2 SVGIG (reference sequence). The CDR3 spans 13 residues. Between the trimmed V and J ends, which lost 4 bases and 3 bases, there was a span of 13 bases.

The rearrangement uses TRBV27 and TRBJ1-2, with D hard to call. CDR3 length: 13 residues. Trimming took off 5 bases at V and 3 bases at J, with 10 bases between the two ends. Germline values: CDR1 MNHEY, CDR2 SMNVEV (reference sequence). As DNA, the CDR3 is TGTGCCAGCAGTAAAGGACGGGACTATGGCTACACCTTC. Its translation: CASSKGRDYGYTF.

The rearrangement links TRBV4-1 to TRBJ2-5, with 9 bases lining up with TRBD2. Per germline, CDR1 MGHRA and CDR2 YSYEKL. The trim removed 4 bases at V and 5 bases at J, leaving 5 bases unmatched. The CDR3 runs 14 residues. The CDR3 here is CASSLSGRGETQYF. The CDR3 coding sequence is TGCGCCAGCAGCCTTAGCGGGAGAGGTGAGACCCAGTACTTC.

This chain uses TRBV10-2 with TRBJ2-7, with D perhaps being TRBD1 or TRBD2 (5 bases each). Trimming cost V 7 bases and J 0 bases, with 16 bases left between them. The CDR3 totals 15 residues. Germline-derived CDR1 and CDR2 are WSHSY and SAAADI. CDR3 nucleotides: TGCGCCAGCAAGGTATCGGGACGGAGCTCCTACGAGCAGTACTTC. Translation: CASKVSGRSSYEQYF.